In its sample, the clone carrying this TCR beta chain was seen once. V lost 4 bases, J lost 3 bases, and 10 bases lay in between. Per germline, CDR1 LNHDA and CDR2 SQIVND (reference sequence). The CDR3 contains 14 residues. While infection was still active, Seattle patients were enrolled and then followed longitudinally. The sample originates from a study of blood T cell repertoires in COVID-19. The table came from immunoSEQ multiplex PCR; TCRdb's copy has only in-frame clones and leaves some out. Among 200,000 or so clones listed, 70% to 90% were seen once. The sample comprised peripheral blood. J is TRBJ2-1 and V is TRBV19; weak D call: TRBD1 (5 bases). The receptor's source is a man aged 50 or older with COVID-19, enrolled during active disease. The CDR3 nucleotides are TGTGCCAGTAGTAAGGACATAAACTACAATGAGCAGTTCTTC. Its protein is CASSKDINYNEQFF. The whole variable domain, filled in from reference TRBV19 and TRBJ2-1, reads DGGITQSPKYLFRKEGQNVTLSCEQNLNHDAMYWYRQDPGQGLRLIYYSQIVNDFQKGDIAEGYSVSREKKESFPLTVTSAQKNPTAFYLCASSKDINYNEQFFGPGTRLTVL.